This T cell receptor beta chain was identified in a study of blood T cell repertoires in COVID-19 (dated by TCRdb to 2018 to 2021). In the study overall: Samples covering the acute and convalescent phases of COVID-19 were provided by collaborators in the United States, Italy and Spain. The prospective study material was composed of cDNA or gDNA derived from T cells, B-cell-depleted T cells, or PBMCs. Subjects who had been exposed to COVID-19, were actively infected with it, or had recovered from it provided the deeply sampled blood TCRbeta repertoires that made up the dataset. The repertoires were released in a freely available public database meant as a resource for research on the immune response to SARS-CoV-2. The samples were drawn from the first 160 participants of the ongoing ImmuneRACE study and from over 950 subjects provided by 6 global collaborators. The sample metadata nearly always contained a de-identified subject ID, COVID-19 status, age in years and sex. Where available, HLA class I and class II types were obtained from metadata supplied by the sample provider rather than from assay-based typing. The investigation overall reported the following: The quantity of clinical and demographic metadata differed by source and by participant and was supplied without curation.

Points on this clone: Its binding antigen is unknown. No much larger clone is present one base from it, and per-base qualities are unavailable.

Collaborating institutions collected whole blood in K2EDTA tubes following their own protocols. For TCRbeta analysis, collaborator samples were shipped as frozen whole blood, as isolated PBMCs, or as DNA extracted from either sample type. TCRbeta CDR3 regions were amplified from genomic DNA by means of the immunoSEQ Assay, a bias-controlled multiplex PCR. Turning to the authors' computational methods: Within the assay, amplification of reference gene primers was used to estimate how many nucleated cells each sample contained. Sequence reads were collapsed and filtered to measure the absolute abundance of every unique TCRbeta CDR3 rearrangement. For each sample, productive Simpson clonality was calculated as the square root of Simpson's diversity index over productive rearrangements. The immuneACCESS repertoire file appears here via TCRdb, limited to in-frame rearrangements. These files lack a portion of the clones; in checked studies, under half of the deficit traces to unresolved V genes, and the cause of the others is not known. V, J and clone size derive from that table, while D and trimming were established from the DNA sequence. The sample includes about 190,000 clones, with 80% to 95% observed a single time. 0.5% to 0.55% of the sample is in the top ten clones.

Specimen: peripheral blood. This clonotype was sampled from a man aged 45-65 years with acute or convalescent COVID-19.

CDR3 protein: CSVSRGPEAFF. The DNA sequence is TGCAGCGTCTCCAGGGGTCCTGAAGCTTTCTTT. The chain employs TRBV29-1 and TRBJ1-1; the D gene is possibly TRBD1, with 6 bases matching. The germline V gene provides CDR1 SQVTM and CDR2 ANQGSEA. From the cysteine up to the phenylalanine, the CDR3 has a length of 11 residues. The retained sequence is limited to the CDR3, 33 bases, with the frame set at the first base. Cut back by 6 bases and 6 bases, the V and J ends lie 11 bases apart.